What follows are 8 T cell receptor beta chains derived from one specimen sequenced in a study of shared clonotypes between healthy human individuals. TCRdb's copy holds only in-frame clones and misses some; the assay was immunoSEQ multiplex PCR. The repertoire has 1.5 million to 2.5 million clones, roughly 94% of them found once; the top ten carry 1.2%. Terminally differentiated effector memory CD45RA+ cells were excluded from the naive CD8 cells, which were CD45RO-negative and positively selected for CCR7. The sequencing input was naive CD8+ T cells sorted from blood. The receptors originated from a man younger than 35 in good health.

The chain links TRBV7-9 to TRBJ1-2, with unresolved D. Trimming cost V 8 bases and J 1 base, with 11 bases left between them. The CDR3 spans 13 residues. Germline V gene sequence: CDR1 SEHNR, CDR2 FQNEAQ (reference sequence). CDR3 sequence reads: CASQGQRNYGYTF. CDR3 nucleotide sequence: TGTGCCAGCCAAGGGCAGCGTAACTATGGCTACACCTTC.

The gene calls are TRBV2 and TRBJ2-5, with D unclear. Trimming took off 2 bases at V and 0 bases at J, with 4 bases between the two ends. Germline assignment: CDR1 SNHLY and CDR2 FYNNEI. The CDR3 has 13 amino acids. The CDR3: CASSESNQETQYF. The CDR3 DNA reads TGTGCCAGCAGTGAAAGTAACCAAGAGACCCAGTACTTC.

This chain uses TRBV6-5 with TRBJ2-7; maybe TRBD2 (6 bases). Germline V CDR1 and CDR2: MNHEY, SVGAGI. The CDR3 length is 14 residues. V was shortened by 2 bases and J by 2 bases, with 10 bases between the two germline ends. The CDR3: CASSYAGYAYEQYF. The CDR3 bases are TGTGCCAGCAGTTACGCGGGGTATGCCTACGAGCAGTACTTC.

The chain combines TRBV27 with TRBJ1-4, with 8 bases matching TRBD1. The CDR3 runs to 17 residues. V dropped 4 bases and J dropped 0; count of bases not matched to a gene: 7. Germline V gene data show CDR1 as MNHEY and CDR2 as SMNVEV (reference sequence). The CDR3 nucleotides read TGTGCCAGCAGTTCATTACAGGGGGGTGCAACTAATGAAAAACTGTTTTTT. Its translation is CASSSLQGGATNEKLFF. Filled out from reference TRBV27 and TRBJ1-4, the complete variable domain reads EAQVTQNPRYLITVTGKKLTVTCSQNMNHEYMSWYRQDPGLGLRQIYYSMNVEVTDKGDVPEGYKVSRKEKRNFPLILESPSPNQTSLYFCASSSLQGGATNEKLFFGSGTQLSVL.

In this sample, this clone turned up once. The V call is TRBV5-6, the J call TRBJ2-2; a weak D match, TRBD2 (5 bases). CDR1 SGHDT and CDR2 YYEEEE come from the germline V gene. This CDR3 is built from 13 residues. The V gene lost 4 bases and the J gene lost 4 bases, with 8 bases spanning the gap. The CDR3 sequence is CASSPGLTGELFF. DNA for the CDR3: TGTGCCAGCAGCCCCGGACTCACCGGGGAGCTGTTTTTT.

The V gene is TRBV11-2, the J gene TRBJ1-6; 7 positions agree with TRBD1. The CDR3 totals 15 residues. V shed 2 bases, J shed 7 bases, and the junction held 5 bases outside the gene matches. Germline CDR1 reads SGHAT; CDR2 reads FQNNGV. The CDR3 here is CASSLNRGVNSPLHF. CDR3 in DNA: TGTGCCAGCAGCTTAAACAGGGGAGTCAATTCACCCCTCCACTTT.

V is TRBV30 and J is TRBJ2-5; 7 positions match TRBD1. V gave up 2 bases and J gave up 3 bases; unmatched junction bases: 6. Germline V lookup: CDR1 GTSNPN, CDR2 SVGIG (reference sequence). The CDR3 runs 14 residues. Here the CDR3 DNA reads TGTGCCTGGAGTTATTCAGGGGGAGAAGAGACCCAGTACTTC. Translating it yields CAWSYSGGEETQYF.

The chain is built from TRBV14 and TRBJ2-7; TRBD1 aligns across 7 bases. With 2 bases clipped from V and 10 bases from J, the junction kept 8 bases outside the gene matches. Germline V gives CDR1 SGHDN, CDR2 FVKESK. The CDR3 covers 13 residues. The CDR3 DNA is TGTGCCAGCAGCCAACCCAAAAGGGGGCGTCAGTACTTC. Translation: CASSQPKRGRQYF. Combining the CDR3 with reference TRBV14 and TRBJ2-7 gives the whole variable domain EAGVTQFPSHSVIEKGQTVTLRCDPISGHDNLYWYRRVMGKEIKFLLHFVKESKQDESGMPNNRFLAERTGGTYSTLKVQPAELEDSGVYFCASSQPKRGRQYFGPGTRLTVT.